This T cell receptor beta chain was profiled in a study of blood T cell repertoires in COVID-19. Study in general: T cells, B-cell-depleted T cells, or PBMCs provided the cDNA or gDNA that served as material.

The trim removed 3 bases at V and 3 bases at J, leaving 9 bases unmatched. CDR3 length equals 17 residues. Germline values: CDR1 LGHDT, CDR2 YNNKEL (reference sequence). As originally analysed: Amplification of reference gene primers provided the estimated nucleated cell counts. Method: immunoSEQ multiplex PCR; TCRdb's copy keeps in-frame clones and lacks some. V and J calls and clone size are those listed in that table; D and trimming were worked out from the DNA. The table lists under 200,000 clones, around 86% of them singletons. The gene calls are TRBV3-1 (or the pseudogene TRBV3-2) and TRBJ2-2, with 8 nucleotides matching TRBD2. The sequenced sample was peripheral blood. The origin of this receptor is a man aged 55 to 70 with COVID-19, enrolled during active disease. CDR3 in DNA: TGTGCCAGCAGCCATGTAGCGGGGTCGAAGGACACCGGGGAGCTGTTTTTT. Translation: CASSHVAGSKDTGELFF.